Described below is a single T cell receptor (beta chain) sequence and its context. TCRdb's table, derived via immunoSEQ multiplex PCR, lists solely in-frame clones and lacks some. The data contain 35,000 to 45,000 clones, about 79% of them singletons. The CDR3 has 15 amino acids. Germline V CDR1 and CDR2: MGHRA, YSYEKL. Trimming left V 4 bases short and J 6 bases short, with 16 bases between. The record originates from a study of high-grade serous ovarian cancer treatment subgroups. Tumor samples were taken before definitive surgery or chemotherapy. The sequence derives from a human donor with high-grade serous ovarian cancer. The rearrangement joins TRBV4-1 to TRBJ2-4; D is possibly TRBD1 or TRBD2 (5 bases each). The sample comprised tumor tissue. The CDR3 protein is CASSRNPGTGNIQYF. CDR3 bases: TGCGCCAGCAGCCGCAACCCAGGGACGGGAAACATTCAGTACTTC.